This TCR beta chain originates from a study of radiotherapy plus CTLA-4 blockade in lung cancer. Whole-study context: Among patients, roughly 18% showed objective responses, and about 31% had disease control.

With regard to this clone: Its antigen remains unknown.

Overall study findings and caveats: Blood-borne expansion of tumor-derived TCR clones followed radiotherapy plus ipilimumab. Response was reportedly best predicted by early blood T cell clone dynamics, with interferon-beta.

Chemo-refractory metastatic non-small-cell lung cancer patients received focal radiation with ipilimumab CTLA-4 blockade. Using immunoSEQ multiplex PCR, the repertoire was profiled, and TCRdb retains in-frame clones only, with some absent. The sample has some 70,000 clones; around 79% are singletons. From germline, CDR1 is MNHNY and CDR2 SVGAGI (reference sequence). The CDR3 runs to 16 residues. V lost 0 bases and J lost 5, with 16 bases in between. This material consisted of peripheral blood, taken from a patient treated with radiotherapy plus ipilimumab. The chain uses TRBV6-6 and TRBJ2-5; D possibly corresponds to TRBD1 (6 bases). The origin of this receptor is a human donor with non-small cell lung cancer who had a complete response to radiotherapy plus ipilimumab. CDR3 DNA: TGTGCCAGCAGTTACTCGGGGGCCTCACTAAGGGAGACCCAGTACTTC. Translation: CASSYSGASLRETQYF.